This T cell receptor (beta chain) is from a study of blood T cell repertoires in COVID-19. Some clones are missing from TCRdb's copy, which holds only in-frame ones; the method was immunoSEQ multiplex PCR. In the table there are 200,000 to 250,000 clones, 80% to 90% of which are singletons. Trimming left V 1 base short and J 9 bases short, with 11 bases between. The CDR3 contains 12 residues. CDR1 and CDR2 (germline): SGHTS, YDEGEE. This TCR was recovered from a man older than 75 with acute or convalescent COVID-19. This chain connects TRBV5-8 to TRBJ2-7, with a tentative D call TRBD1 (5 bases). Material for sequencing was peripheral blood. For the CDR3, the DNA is TGTGCCAGCAGCTTGTTCAGTCAGGGGCAGTACTTC. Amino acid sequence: CASSLFSQGQYF.